A selection of T cell receptor beta chains follows, all from one sample in a study of OX40 agonist ivuxolimab in advanced cancers. Profiling relied on immunoSEQ multiplex PCR, and the TCRdb table lists in-frame clones only, not all of them. The data contain some 58,000 clones, around nine tenths of them singletons. Sequencing was performed on CD4+ or CD8+ T cells sorted from blood, taken in a trial of the OX40 agonist ivuxolimab. The origin of the receptors is an adult with an advanced solid tumor such as melanoma, head and neck, liver or kidney cancer. Each CDR3 is given with its conserved first and last residue. The D gene is left open where the match is weak. Clone size, where shown, is once, few, many, or a class for clones that have expanded.

CASSLLLYEQYF TGTGCCAGCAGCTTGCTCCTCTACGAGCAGTACTTC . TRBJ2-7 . TRBV5-6
CASTLGSGAPGEQYF TGTGCCAGCACCCTAGGGTCCGGGGCGCCGGGCGAGCAGTACTTC . TRBJ2-7 . TRBV7-2
CASSRGQRETQYF TGTGCCAGCAGCAGGGGACAGAGAGAGACCCAGTACTTC . TRBJ2-5 TRBD1 TRBV5-4
CASRRERATNEKLFF TGTGCCAGCAGACGAGAGAGGGCAACTAATGAAAAACTGTTTTTT . TRBJ1-4 . TRBV2
CASSLGGSNTDTQYF TGTGCCAGCAGCTTAGGCGGAAGTAACACAGATACGCAGTATTTT . TRBJ2-3 . TRBV11-3
CASSKRTGASGYTF TGTGCCAGCAGCAAACGGACAGGGGCAAGTGGCTACACCTTC . TRBJ1-2 . TRBV21-1
CASSQDLRTGAGYTF TGTGCCAGCAGCCAAGATCTCCGGACAGGGGCTGGCTACACCTTC . TRBJ1-2 TRBD1 TRBV14
CASSYDRGLNEKLFF TGTGCCAGCAGTTACGACAGGGGGCTTAATGAAAAACTGTTTTTT once TRBJ1-4 TRBD1 TRBV6-5
CASSFASGSNEQYF TGTGCCAGCAGCTTCGCCAGCGGGAGTAACGAGCAGTACTTC . TRBJ2-7 TRBD2 TRBV7-9
CASSDKGSTNTEAFF TGCGCCAGCAGCGATAAGGGGAGTACAAACACTGAAGCTTTCTTT . TRBJ1-1 . TRBV10-1
CSARSQETQYF TGCAGTGCTAGATCCCAAGAGACCCAGTACTTC medium-sized TRBJ2-5 . TRBV20-1